This is a list of T cell receptor beta chains from one sample in a study of shared clonotypes between healthy human individuals. Clones were read by immunoSEQ multiplex PCR, and TCRdb kept only the in-frame ones, dropping some. The sample gives 760,000 or so clones, 96% of which show up once; about 0.22% is in the top ten. Sequenced: naive CD8+ T cells sorted from blood. Receptors were obtained from a man aged 25 to 40 in good health. Both conserved end residues are part of each CDR3. The D gene is left open where the match is weak. Size is stated for part of the rows, as once, few or many counts, or as a class when the clone is expanded.

D gene | clone size | J gene | V gene | CDR3 protein | CDR3 DNA
TRBD1 | - | TRBJ1-2 | TRBV28 | CASRPIVGTGSDGYTF | TGTGCCAGCAGGCCCATAGTAGGGACAGGGTCAGATGGCTACACCTTC
- | - | TRBJ2-1 | TRBV5-1 | CASSKGPTIISYNEQFF | TGCGCCAGCAGCAAGGGACCGACCATAATCTCCTACAATGAGCAGTTCTTC
- | - | TRBJ2-1 | TRBV27 | CASSQRYEQFF | TGTGCCAGCAGTCAAAGGTATGAGCAGTTCTTC
- | - | TRBJ2-2 | TRBV10-2 | CASSESQTINSQGGGELFF | TGCGCCAGCAGTGAGTCGCAAACCATAAACTCACAGGGCGGCGGGGAGCTGTTTTTT
- | once | TRBJ2-7 | TRBV2 | CASSEVSWTAYEQYF | TGTGCCAGCAGTGAAGTTTCTTGGACCGCCTACGAGCAGTACTTC
- | - | TRBJ2-1 | TRBV7-8 | CASSLRTIYNEQFF | TGTGCCAGCAGCTTACGGACCATCTACAATGAGCAGTTCTTC
- | - | TRBJ1-5 | TRBV6-8 | CASRGGPYVGRREPQHF | TGTGCCAGCAGGGGGGGGCCTTACGTGGGGCGCCGGGAGCCCCAGCATTTT
TRBD1 | - | TRBJ2-7 | TRBV27 | CASSFPGGNEQYF | TGTGCCAGCAGTTTTCCAGGGGGTAACGAGCAGTACTTC
TRBD1 | - | TRBJ2-2 | TRBV2 | CARQDRENTGELFF | TGTGCCAGACAGGACAGGGAGAACACCGGGGAGCTGTTTTTT
- | - | TRBJ2-7 | TRBV7-8 | CASSTRKLGEQYF | TGTGCCAGCAGCACCCGGAAGCTGGGCGAGCAGTACTTC
TRBD2 | - | TRBJ2-5 | TRBV29-1 | CSVLPPSGRDQETQYF | TGCAGCGTGTTGCCTCCAAGCGGGAGAGATCAAGAGACCCAGTACTTC
TRBD1 | - | TRBJ1-2 | TRBV27 | CASRKGAKGYTF | TGTGCCAGCAGGAAGGGGGCTAAGGGCTACACCTTC
TRBD1 | - | TRBJ2-3 | TRBV15 | CATSKGQGTDTQYF | TGTGCCACCAGCAAGGGACAGGGCACAGATACGCAGTATTTT
- | - | TRBJ2-7 | TRBV27 | CASSCEQYF | TGTGCCAGCAGTTGCGAGCAGTACTTC
TRBD1 | once | TRBJ2-7 | TRBV28 | CASSFLRTGGAGSNEQYF | TGTGCCAGCAGTTTCCTGCGGACAGGGGGCGCCGGGTCCAACGAGCAGTACTTC
TRBD1 | once | TRBJ2-5 | TRBV5-6 | CASSLGQGAGETQYF | TGTGCCAGCAGCCTTGGACAGGGGGCGGGAGAGACCCAGTACTTC
TRBD1 | - | TRBJ1-1 | TRBV5-1 | CASSDRGSYTEAFF | TGCGCCAGCAGCGACAGGGGCAGTTACACTGAAGCTTTCTTT
- | - | TRBJ2-5 | TRBV5-6 | CASSFRGVTETQYF | TGTGCCAGCAGCTTCAGGGGTGTGACGGAGACCCAGTACTTC
- | - | TRBJ2-1 | TRBV5-6 | CASSLGGYRMSSYNEQFF | TGTGCCAGCAGCTTGGGGGGATATCGAATGAGCTCCTACAATGAGCAGTTCTTC
TRBD2 | - | TRBJ2-3 | TRBV5-1 | CASSTGLAGGEGTQYF | TGCGCCAGCAGCACAGGACTAGCGGGTGGTGAAGGTACGCAGTATTTT
- | - | TRBJ2-5 | TRBV5-1 | CASVGKKTQYF | TGCGCCAGCGTAGGGAAAAAGACCCAGTACTTC
TRBD2 | - | TRBJ2-7 | TRBV27 | CASSLSGAGDDEQYF | TGTGCCAGCAGTTTATCTGGGGCGGGAGATGACGAGCAGTACTTC
- | few | TRBJ1-5 | TRBV4-3 | CASSQDPLSNQPQHF | TGCGCCAGCAGCCAAGATCCCCTGAGCAATCAGCCCCAGCATTTT
- | - | TRBJ2-7 | TRBV29-1 | CSVVGGTITYEQYF | TGCAGCGTTGTAGGAGGGACAATTACCTACGAGCAGTACTTC
TRBD2 | - | TRBJ2-1 | TRBV29-1 | CSVRTGRDYNEQFF | TGCAGCGTACGGACTGGGAGGGACTACAATGAGCAGTTCTTC
- | - | TRBJ1-5 | TRBV19 | CASSIKWTTNQPQHF | TGTGCCAGTAGTATTAAATGGACAACCAATCAGCCCCAGCATTTT
TRBD2 | - | TRBJ2-7 | TRBV7-6 | CASSPTSGRAHEQYF | TGTGCCAGCAGCCCGACTAGCGGGAGGGCCCACGAGCAGTACTTC
- | once | TRBJ1-2 | TRBV29-1 | CSVEERIGGCTF | TGCAGCGTTGAAGAGAGAATCGGTGGTTGCACCTTC
TRBD1 | - | TRBJ2-5 | TRBV9 | CASSRDSQETQYF | TGTGCCAGCAGCAGGGACAGCCAAGAGACCCAGTACTTC
TRBD1 | - | TRBJ1-2 | TRBV7-9 | CASQQGAHGYTF | TGTGCCAGCCAACAGGGGGCCCATGGCTACACCTTC
- | - | TRBJ2-7 | TRBV30 | CACGLIPGGQYF | TGTGCCTGTGGACTTATCCCGGGTGGGCAGTACTTC
TRBD1 | - | TRBJ2-5 | TRBV28 | CASSSRTGFQETQYF | TGTGCCAGCAGTTCCCGGACAGGATTCCAAGAGACCCAGTACTTC
TRBD1 | few | TRBJ1-5 | TRBV27 | CASSLAGGQPQHF | TGTGCCAGCAGTTTAGCAGGGGGTCAGCCCCAGCATTTT